This is a list of T cell receptor beta chains from one sample in a study of metastatic and nonmetastatic thyroid tumors. MiXCR re-clonotyped the PCR reads for TCRdb. This table holds about 27,000 clones, around 16% found once. The sequencing sample was made of blood. These receptors originate from a male donor with papillary thyroid cancer or a benign thyroid nodule (not recorded which). Some clones in this sample may be carry-over from other donors' samples. The conserved cysteine and the conserved F or W are not part of the CDR3 here. A D gene is named only where the DNA matches it firmly.

CDR3 protein	J gene	D gene	V gene
ASSLSLGTAGYGYT	TRBJ1-2	-	TRBV11-2
ASPPPGSHNSPLH	TRBJ1-6	-	TRBV5-1
ASTLATVMNTEAF	TRBJ1-1	-	TRBV2
ASSLRPATEAF	TRBJ1-1	-	TRBV5-1
ASRQGASNQPQH	TRBJ1-5	TRBD1	TRBV12-3/TRBV12-4
SVDRETSGGYT	TRBJ1-2	-	TRBV29-1
ASSFSGQGYGYT	TRBJ1-2	-	TRBV12-3/TRBV12-4
ASSLSGDFRSSS	TRBJ1-2	-	TRBV7-8
ASSSLGRENTEAF	TRBJ1-1	-	TRBV6-1
SVEGTLRGGGAF	TRBJ1-1	-	TRBV29-1
ASSEPLYLGTSGNEQF	TRBJ2-1	TRBD2	TRBV2
ASSLVATQETQY	TRBJ2-5	-	TRBV5-1
ASGTGDYLSIQY	TRBJ2-4	TRBD1	TRBV2
ASSSPGLAGVAGTQY	TRBJ2-3	TRBD2	TRBV9
ASSLGSAAGGFDEQY	TRBJ2-7	TRBD2	TRBV7-6
ASSKLGTGSRNEQF	TRBJ2-1	TRBD1	TRBV7-9
ASSLEGRQFSSYEQY	TRBJ2-7	-	TRBV5-6
ASSQDPGHEQF	TRBJ2-1	-	TRBV4-1
ASSDFDGQKYYEQY	TRBJ2-7	-	TRBV28
ASSRWTGLASDEQF	TRBJ2-1	TRBD2	TRBV3-1
ASSQRLFRGSYEQY	TRBJ2-7	-	TRBV3-1
AWNGADSGNTIY	TRBJ1-3	-	TRBV30
ATSQLNYGYT	TRBJ1-2	-	TRBV24-1
ASSTRAYSYNEQF	TRBJ2-1	-	TRBV28
ASSLAGQGGNSPLH	TRBJ1-6	TRBD1	TRBV5-4
ASSSRTSAPEQF	TRBJ2-1	TRBD2	TRBV13
ASSRDRSAYEQY	TRBJ2-7	-	TRBV11-2
ASSYSGLAYYNEQF	TRBJ2-1	TRBD2	TRBV6-6
ASTDPGQWISEQY	TRBJ2-7	-	TRBV28
ASSSLAGKVDTQY	TRBJ2-3	TRBD2	TRBV11-3
ASSTSYPLTGEEQY	TRBJ2-7	TRBD1	TRBV19
ASSLLGAWETQY	TRBJ2-5	-	TRBV5-6
ASSRQGQQETQY	TRBJ2-5	TRBD1	TRBV5-1
ASSYSSGVGTEAF	TRBJ1-1	-	TRBV6-6
ASSEVSETGGHYQDTQY	TRBJ2-3	TRBD1	TRBV27
ASSLGLAPDTQY	TRBJ2-3	-	TRBV7-2
AWSPPGGHEQF	TRBJ2-1	-	TRBV30
SARDRLYNSPLH	TRBJ1-6	-	TRBV20-1
ASSLGGDRGGSPLH	TRBJ1-6	TRBD1	TRBV5-5
ASSYGPNWCPDTQY	TRBJ2-5	-	TRBV6-2/TRBV6-3
ASSRGGLRGEKLF	TRBJ1-4	-	TRBV3-1
ASNAGVGRRNTGELF	TRBJ2-2	-	TRBV7-3
ASSLEAYLGGDYNEQF	TRBJ2-1	-	TRBV27
ATLKRGVNQPQH	TRBJ1-5	-	TRBV15
ASSLGRRGRQY	TRBJ2-7	TRBD1	TRBV7-2